Presented here are 29 T cell receptor beta chains from one specimen sequenced in a study of blood T cell repertoires in COVID-19. Here immunoSEQ multiplex PCR was the method, and the copy in TCRdb shows in-frame clones only, minus some. The profile shows 290,000 or so clones, around nine tenths of them singletons. Input material: PBMCs or T cells enriched from blood (not recorded which). The receptors were gathered from a woman aged 18 to 35 who had recovered from COVID-19.

Details on this clone: Its ends do not fully match the called genes, so a read error is possible. The chain joins TRBV12-3 or TRBV12-4 to TRBJ2-1; 11 nucleotides line up with TRBD2. The CDR3 loop spans 11 amino acids. In nucleotides, the CDR3 is TGTGCCAGCAGTCTTAGCGGGGGGGCTATCTTC. Translated, it gives CASSLSGGAIF.

This sequence joins TRBV27 and TRBJ2-3, with 8 bases identical to TRBD1. CDR3 size: 18 residues. Germline CDR1 MNHEY, CDR2 SMNVEV (reference sequence). J lost 3 bases, V lost 2 bases, and 13 bases had no gene match. The CDR3 DNA is TGTGCCAGCAGTTTAAGTTATGGGACAGGCCTATTGACAGATACGCAGTATTTT. Its protein product is CASSLSYGTGLLTDTQYF.

The chain carries TRBV4-1 and TRBJ2-3; 9 positions match TRBD1. Losses at the gene ends were 2 bases for V and 3 bases for J; bases not matched to a gene: 9. The germline CDR1 and CDR2 sequences are MGHRA and YSYEKL. This CDR3 comprises 17 residues. CDR3 region: CASSQNNPGTGTDTQYF. The CDR3 DNA reads TGCGCCAGCAGCCAAAACAACCCCGGGACAGGGACAGATACGCAGTATTTT.

In its sample, this clone was seen once. The CDR3 loop is CASSIQGRGYQPQHF. The CDR3 DNA sequence: TGTGCCAGCAGCATACAGGGAAGGGGATATCAGCCCCAGCATTTT. The V call is TRBV7-2, the J call TRBJ1-5; a weak D match, TRBD1 (6 bases). The CDR3 spans 15 residues. Per the germline V gene, CDR1 is SGHTA and CDR2 is FQGNSA. Between the trimmed V and J ends, which lost 5 bases and 5 bases, there was a span of 16 bases. Variable domain in full (rest from reference TRBV7-2 and TRBJ1-5): GAGVSQSPSNKVTEKGKDVELRCDPISGHTALYWYRQSLGQGLEFLIYFQGNSAPDKSGLPSDRFSAERTGGSVSTLTIQRTQQEDSAVYLCASSIQGRGYQPQHFGDGTRLSIL.

This chain joins TRBV5-1 and TRBJ1-1; TRBD1 might be the D (5 bases). The CDR3 extends over 13 amino acids. Germline V gives CDR1 SGHRS, CDR2 YFSETQ. Deletions cut 0 bases from V and 6 bases from J, with 9 bases between. CDR3 bases: TGCGCCAGCAGCTTGGCGGGACTCTCTGAAGCTTTCTTT. As protein: CASSLAGLSEAFF.

This clone appeared a single time. The chain couples TRBV3-1 (or the pseudogene TRBV3-2) to TRBJ2-1; 7 bases align to TRBD2. V lost 7 bases, J lost 4 bases, and 13 bases stayed unmatched. This CDR3 contains 16 residues. Looked up from germline, CDR1 is LGHDT and CDR2 is YNNKEL (reference sequence). The CDR3 here is CASTGGVAREYNEQFF. The CDR3 DNA is TGTGCCAGCACGGGGGGAGTTGCGAGAGAGTACAATGAGCAGTTCTTC.

This clone was counted a few times. The chain links TRBV11-2 to TRBJ2-2; maybe TRBD1 (6 bases). This CDR3 is built from 15 residues. Trimming left V 1 base short and J 3 bases short, with 9 bases between. Germline V gene data show CDR1 as SGHAT and CDR2 as FQNNGV. The CDR3 region has the DNA TGTGCCAGCAGCTTAGGGGCAGGGGACACCGGGGAGCTGTTTTTT. Translating it yields CASSLGAGDTGELFF. Supplemented by reference TRBV11-2 and TRBJ2-2, the full variable domain reads EAGVAQSPRYKIIEKRQSVAFWCNPISGHATLYWYQQILGQGPKLLIQFQNNGVVDDSQLPKDRFSAERLKGVDSTLKIQPAKLEDSAVYLCASSLGAGDTGELFFGEGSRLTVL.

This sequence joins TRBV7-9 and TRBJ2-1, with D perhaps matching TRBD1 (6 bases). The germline V gene has CDR1 SEHNR and CDR2 FQNEAQ (reference sequence). The CDR3 has 14 residues. V was cut by 5 bases and J by 5 bases, with 13 bases left in between. The CDR3 DNA sequence: TGTGCCAGCAGCCCTTACAGGGAAAACAATGAGCAGTTCTTC. This translates into CASSPYRENNEQFF.

The J gene is TRBJ2-3, the V gene TRBV5-1; a weak D match, TRBD2 (5 bases). CDR1 SGHRS and CDR2 YFSETQ come from the germline V gene. V dropped 2 bases and J dropped 3 bases, with 16 bases sitting between them. The CDR3 loop spans 16 amino acids. The CDR3 DNA sequence: TGCGCCAGCAGCTTAATCATTGTAGCGAGTACAGATACGCAGTATTTT. As protein: CASSLIIVASTDTQYF.

This chain links TRBV7-9 with TRBJ1-4; TRBD1 agrees at 8 bases. The CDR3 is made up of 15 amino acids. CDR1 SEHNR and CDR2 FQNEAQ come from the germline V gene (reference sequence). Losses at the gene ends were 5 bases for V and 7 bases for J; bases not matched to a gene: 9. The CDR3 DNA reads as TGTGCCAGCAGCCTCGGACAGGGTGGGACTGAAAAACTGTTTTTT. Its protein is CASSLGQGGTEKLFF.

The CDR3 DNA reads as TGTGCCATCAGTGAGTCCGGTGGTAGAGCCGATACGCAGTATTTT. It translates to CAISESGGRADTQYF. This chain links TRBV10-3 with TRBJ2-3; D is undetermined. The CDR3 extends over 15 amino acids. The V end lost 0 bases, the J end lost 6 bases, and 13 bases lay between the germline ends. Germline-derived CDR1 and CDR2 are ENHRY and SYGVKD.

The table lists this clone with a few counts. The rearrangement uses TRBV2 and TRBJ1-5; unclear D gene. This CDR3 has 14 amino acids. Trimming removed 6 bases from V and 3 bases from J, with 12 bases in between. From germline, CDR1 is SNHLY and CDR2 FYNNEI. The CDR3 DNA follows: TGTGCCAGCAGGGAGGACGGATACAATCAGCCCCAGCATTTT. It translates to CASREDGYNQPQHF.

The chain has TRBV28 and TRBJ2-7, with TRBD2 matching over 8 bases. The CDR3 is made up of 14 amino acids. Per the germline V gene, CDR1 is MDHEN and CDR2 is SYDVKM. V was clipped by 5 bases and J by 4 bases; unmatched bases: 7. The CDR3 region is CASSPREGLYEQYF. The CDR3 nucleotides read TGTGCCAGCAGTCCCCGGGAGGGCCTATACGAGCAGTACTTC.

The chain is built from TRBV5-5 and TRBJ1-1; no clear D gene. V shed 0 bases and J shed 4 bases, with 10 bases lying between them. This CDR3 contains 14 residues. The germline gives CDR1 SGHKS, CDR2 YYEKEE (reference sequence). Here the CDR3 DNA reads TGTGCCAGCAGCTTGGGGGGAGAATTCACTGAAGCTTTCTTT. Residues: CASSLGGEFTEAFF.

This sequence joins TRBV14 and TRBJ2-5; no definite D call. Germline V lookup: CDR1 SGHDN, CDR2 FVKESK. The CDR3 covers 15 residues. Trimming left V 2 bases short and J 0 bases short, with 10 bases between. For the CDR3, the DNA is TGTGCCAGCAGCCAAACAGATAACAACCAAGAGACCCAGTACTTC. Amino acids: CASSQTDNNQETQYF.

The chain joins TRBV27 to TRBJ2-1; TRBD1 aligns across 8 bases. Looked up from germline, CDR1 is MNHEY and CDR2 is SMNVEV (reference sequence). This CDR3 is built from 15 residues. Germline trimming cut 4 bases from V and 7 bases from J; bases unmatched to any gene: 9. CDR3: CASSSIRTGRNEQFF. The DNA of the CDR3 is TGTGCCAGCAGTTCAATCCGGACAGGGAGAAATGAGCAGTTCTTC.

The chain joins TRBV7-9 to TRBJ2-5; 15 bases are a match to TRBD2. Unmatched junction bases numbered 4, after V lost 4 bases and J lost 4 bases. The CDR3 covers 16 residues. Germline values: CDR1 SEHNR, CDR2 FQNEAQ (reference sequence). CDR3 protein: CASSWTSGGGRETQYF. DNA for the CDR3: TGTGCCAGCAGCTGGACTAGCGGGGGGGGACGAGAGACCCAGTACTTC.

J is TRBJ2-5 and V is TRBV4-3; 9 nucleotides match TRBD1. The CDR3 extends over 16 amino acids. The germline CDR1 and CDR2 sequences are LGHNA and YSLEER. V trimming: 0 bases; J trimming: 5 bases; junction bases outside the gene matches: 7. The chain's CDR3 is CASSQDVTGGRETQYF. The CDR3 nucleotides are TGCGCCAGCAGCCAAGATGTGACAGGGGGAAGGGAGACCCAGTACTTC.

This rearrangement joins TRBV7-2 to TRBJ1-1; 7 bases fit TRBD1. Germline values: CDR1 SGHTA, CDR2 FQGNSA. V dropped 4 bases and J dropped 4; count of bases not matched to a gene: 15. This CDR3 region has 17 residues. The CDR3 here is CASSSGGLEGAGTEAFF. The CDR3 DNA is TGTGCCAGCAGCTCCGGGGGTTTGGAGGGGGCAGGCACTGAAGCTTTCTTT.

The rearrangement uses TRBV19 and TRBJ2-7, with a weak D call TRBD1 (6 bases). Trimming shortened V by 3 bases and J by 2 bases, and 11 bases separated the two germline ends. Germline-derived CDR1 and CDR2 are LNHDA and SQIVND (reference sequence). CDR3 length equals 14 residues. CDR3 coding DNA: TGTGCCAGTAGTATCGGGACACAAACCTACGAGCAGTACTTC. It is translated as CASSIGTQTYEQYF. The variable domain in full, completed from reference TRBV19 and TRBJ2-7, reads DGGITQSPKYLFRKEGQNVTLSCEQNLNHDAMYWYRQDPGQGLRLIYYSQIVNDFQKGDIAEGYSVSREKKESFPLTVTSAQKNPTAFYLCASSIGTQTYEQYFGPGTRLTVT.

The chain joins TRBV18 to TRBJ2-2; 8 bases agree with TRBD2. Trimming at V came to 3 bases and at J to 4 bases, leaving 4 bases not matched to a gene. CDR1 and CDR2 from the germline V gene are KGHSH and LQKENI. This CDR3 is built from 15 residues. The CDR3 loop is CASSPGTSATGELFF. The CDR3 nucleotides read TGTGCCAGCTCACCGGGGACTAGTGCCACCGGGGAGCTGTTTTTT.

The V and J genes are TRBV28 and TRBJ2-3; perhaps TRBD1 as D (5 bases). CDR1 MDHEN and CDR2 SYDVKM come from the germline V gene. V was shortened by 8 bases and J by 5 bases, with 23 bases between the two germline ends. This CDR3 comprises 16 residues. CDR3 sequence reads: CASGSRAVRSLDTQYF. The CDR3 nucleotides read TGTGCCAGCGGGTCCAGGGCTGTTCGTTCGCTAGATACGCAGTATTTT.

This clone has only a few counts. The chain couples TRBV5-1 to TRBJ1-6; 7 bases line up with TRBD1. This CDR3 has 16 residues. Germline V gene lookup returns CDR1 SGHRS and CDR2 YFSETQ. J gave up 8 bases and V 4 bases, and 12 bases lay outside the gene matches. The CDR3 loop is CASSTDHQGTDSPLHF. The CDR3 DNA reads as TGCGCCAGCAGCACGGATCATCAGGGGACAGATTCACCCCTCCACTTT.

CDR3 coding DNA: TGTGCCAGTAAGATCCGTCGGCTAGACAATGAGCAGTTCTTC. Protein: CASKIRRLDNEQFF. This chain joins TRBV19 and TRBJ2-1; D gene uncertain. V was cut by 7 bases and J by 5 bases, with 15 bases left in between. The V gene's germline CDR1 is LNHDA and CDR2 SQIVND (reference sequence). The CDR3 sequence is 14 residues long.

The V gene is TRBV27, the J gene TRBJ1-5, with 8 bases identical to TRBD1. Germline CDR1 is MNHEY and CDR2 is SMNVEV (reference sequence). CDR3 length equals 16 residues. Germline trimming cut 4 bases from V and 5 bases from J; bases unmatched to any gene: 10. This CDR3 reads CASSYSWTGRDQPQHF. The CDR3 region has the DNA TGTGCCAGCAGTTACTCCTGGACAGGGCGGGATCAGCCCCAGCATTTT.

A note on this clone: Other DNA sequences in this sample translate to the same CDR3. This chain joins TRBV5-1 and TRBJ2-3; D is possibly TRBD2 (6 bases). This CDR3 is 15 amino acids long. The V gene lost 4 bases and the J gene lost 0 bases, with 12 bases spanning the gap. CDR1 is SGHRS and CDR2 is YFSETQ in the germline V gene. The CDR3 protein is CASSTSGGSTDTQYF. The CDR3 DNA is TGCGCCAGCAGCACATCCGGGGGAAGCACAGATACGCAGTATTTT.

V usage is TRBV27 and J usage is TRBJ1-1; D is unresolved. Germline loops: CDR1 MNHEY, CDR2 SMNVEV (reference sequence). The ends were cut back, 1 base at V and 1 base at J, with 7 bases in the middle. The CDR3 totals 14 residues. This chain's CDR3 is CASSLYTTNTEAFF. In DNA form, the CDR3 reads TGTGCCAGCAGTTTATATACTACGAACACTGAAGCTTTCTTT.

The V call is TRBV4-1, the J call TRBJ2-5; D may be TRBD1 (6 bases). This CDR3 is 16 amino acids long. Germline CDR1 is MGHRA and CDR2 is YSYEKL. The germline V and J ends were trimmed by 0 bases and 3 bases, with 14 bases remaining between them. The CDR3 nucleotides are TGCGCCAGCAGCCAAGATCGGGACCCAGGGGAAGAGACCCAGTACTTC. Its translation: CASSQDRDPGEETQYF.

The sample holds one count of this clone. This chain links TRBV7-2 with TRBJ1-2; the match to TRBD1 covers 7 bases. CDR1 SGHTA and CDR2 FQGNSA come from the germline V gene. J was trimmed by 3 bases and V by 6 bases; bases with no gene match: 10. This CDR3 is built from 15 residues. CDR3 nucleotides: TGTGCCAGCAGTCCCGCCGGGACAGCCCACTATGGCTACACCTTC. Its protein product is CASSPAGTAHYGYTF.